These T cell receptor beta chains were read from a single sample in a study of immune evolution from preneoplasia to lung adenocarcinoma. TCRdb's copy holds only in-frame clones and misses some; the assay was immunoSEQ multiplex PCR. The sample records 10,000 to 13,000 clones, around 82% being singletons. Sample: FFPE minimally invasive lung adenocarcinoma tissue. All receptors come from a person aged 70 to 80 with lung adenocarcinoma. CDR3s include the opening cysteine and the closing phenylalanine or tryptophan. Each record gives: V gene, CDR3 protein.

V gene: TRBV29-1; CDR3 protein: CSVAVGSYEQYF
V gene: TRBV30; CDR3 protein: CAWSPTRLTDTQYF
V gene: TRBV30; CDR3 protein: CAWSVEGAYGYTF
V gene: TRBV5-5; CDR3 protein: CASSLSDRPSGETQYF
V gene: TRBV30; CDR3 protein: CAWSLDREAFF
V gene: TRBV18; CDR3 protein: CASSPLGTGSSGNTIYF
V gene: TRBV4-2; CDR3 protein: CASSQVGEETQYF
V gene: TRBV2; CDR3 protein: CASSERPLGDTIYF
V gene: TRBV9; CDR3 protein: CASSPPASGLQYF
V gene: TRBV6-1; CDR3 protein: CASSEASSTGLDYGYTF
V gene: TRBV5-4; CDR3 protein: CASSLGTGPYEQYF
V gene: TRBV7-3; CDR3 protein: CASSPGARKDQETQYF
V gene: TRBV10-3; CDR3 protein: CAISDTDSETQYF
V gene: TRBV5-4; CDR3 protein: CASSPGTGGTRGAEAFF
V gene: TRBV5-1; CDR3 protein: CASSSTRALNTEVFF
V gene: TRBV7-8; CDR3 protein: CASSLAGVEAFF
V gene: TRBV10-1; CDR3 protein: CASSESRLAGSGELFF
V gene: TRBV5-5; CDR3 protein: CASSRGTPRGETQYF
V gene: TRBV7-9; CDR3 protein: CASSDGPGNQPQHF
V gene: TRBV25-1; CDR3 protein: CASSQVDTQYF
V gene: TRBV28; CDR3 protein: CASWPSLNTEAFF
V gene: TRBV6-6; CDR3 protein: CASSRQTGNTIYF
V gene: TRBV10-3; CDR3 protein: CAIGRGGGTEAFF
V gene: TRBV5-6; CDR3 protein: CASSLEGDQRSYNEQFF
V gene: TRBV29-1; CDR3 protein: CSVIGSGNTIYF
V gene: TRBV2; CDR3 protein: CASSPPGAVETQYF
V gene: TRBV19; CDR3 protein: CASSIGPKNTEAFF
V gene: TRBV29-1; CDR3 protein: CSVSLAGTEAFF
V gene: TRBV18; CDR3 protein: CASYVDGTSTDTQYF
V gene: TRBV19; CDR3 protein: CASKGRTVDNGYTF
V gene: TRBV11-3; CDR3 protein: CASSSTSGQLSYEQYF
V gene: TRBV27; CDR3 protein: CASSETGGRQPQHF
V gene: TRBV6-5; CDR3 protein: CASSPGRNTEAFF
V gene: TRBV20-1; CDR3 protein: CSARVQLGYTF
V gene: TRBV7-9; CDR3 protein: CASSSGQVSGGRYGYTF
V gene: TRBV28; CDR3 protein: CASRPTGTGVGNTIYF
V gene: TRBV18; CDR3 protein: CASRGQGQDNEQFF
V gene: TRBV28; CDR3 protein: CASSWGQFYGYTF
V gene: TRBV28; CDR3 protein: CASSPPGQGARETQYF
V gene: TRBV29-1; CDR3 protein: CSTTGTGIQETQYF
V gene: TRBV30; CDR3 protein: CAWSVYAGVLGELFF
V gene: TRBV11-2; CDR3 protein: CASSLFASPTDTQYF
V gene: TRBV6-5; CDR3 protein: CASSYQGQNDSPLHF
V gene: TRBV28; CDR3 protein: CASTPPQGRDYGYTF
V gene: TRBV11-3; CDR3 protein: CASSRSYEQYF
V gene: TRBV11-2; CDR3 protein: CASSLLAATGELFF